What follows is one T cell receptor beta chain and its context. Its matching antigen is unknown. With cryopreserved PBMCs as the source, roughly 1.8 micrograms of genomic DNA went to TCR beta libraries. Sequencing used immunoSEQ multiplex PCR; TCRdb keeps in-frame clones, though not all of them. This sample carries over 200,000 clones, around 70% of them seen once, and the ten largest clones take about 6.4%. These data are taken from a study of cytotoxic CD8 clonotypes in ibrutinib-treated CLL. Study details: Of a cohort that held roughly eleven relapsed/refractory and 15 treatment-naive patients, roughly 18 were IGHV unmutated. Overall study findings and caveats: Clonality grew at ibrutinib response; at progression, it decreased back toward baseline.

The clonotype was recovered from a human donor with chronic lymphocytic leukemia. The source material was PBMCs, sampled after 12 months of ibrutinib treatment.

CDR3 nucleotide sequence: TGCGCCAGCAGCTTGGCCCTGGGGGGTAACTACAATGAGCAGTTCTTC. Its translation: CASSLALGGNYNEQFF. V usage is TRBV5-1 and J usage is TRBJ2-1; a weak D match, TRBD2 (6 bases). From germline, CDR1 is SGHRS and CDR2 YFSETQ. Deletions cut 0 bases from V and 3 bases from J, with 13 bases between. This CDR3 region has 16 residues.